This entry lists 8 T cell receptor beta chains sequenced from one sample in a study of blood T cells in healthy people across ages. A second PCR of 7 to 11 cycles used a sample-barcoded 5' primer and a J-beta primer mix. TCRdb re-derived calls from the 5' RACE reads in MiXCR, one entry per CDR3 protein. The sample includes around 1,600,000 distinct CDR3 sequences, approximately 43% of them seen just once. The sequenced sample consisted of blood. The source of these receptors is a woman aged 18-29 years in good health.

This clonotype turned up a few times. The chain has TRBV2 and TRBJ1-5; D not certain. CDR1 and CDR2 (germline): SNHLY, FYNNEI. Trimming pared 6 bases from V and 0 bases from J, leaving 6 bases between. The CDR3 sequence is 13 residues long. CDR3 nucleotides: TGTGCCAGCAGAACCTTTAGCAATCAGCCCCAGCATTTT. Residues: CASRTFSNQPQHF.

The gene calls are TRBV27 and TRBJ1-4; 7 bases match TRBD1. CDR1 and CDR2 (germline): MNHEY, SMNVEV (reference sequence). Trimming took 2 bases from V and 7 from J; bases not matched to a gene: 4. There are 14 residues in the CDR3. In DNA, the CDR3 is TGTGCCAGCAGTTTAGGGACAGCGGTTGAAAAACTGTTTTTT. Its translation: CASSLGTAVEKLFF. Using reference TRBV27 and TRBJ1-4 for the parts outside the CDR3, the full variable domain is EAQVTQNPRYLITVTGKKLTVTCSQNMNHEYMSWYRQDPGLGLRQIYYSMNVEVTDKGDVPEGYKVSRKEKRNFPLILESPSPNQTSLYFCASSLGTAVEKLFFGSGTQLSVL.

This clonotype occurred a few times. The chain uses TRBV6-5 and TRBJ1-2, with TRBD1 identical over 9 bases. J was trimmed by 5 bases and V by 7 bases; bases with no gene match: 5. CDR1 and CDR2 from the germline V gene are MNHEY and SVGAGI. The CDR3 covers 13 residues. CDR3 amino acids: CASKTGTGYGYTF. The CDR3 DNA reads TGTGCCAGCAAAACCGGGACAGGGTATGGCTACACCTTC.

The chain has TRBV12-3 or TRBV12-4 and TRBJ2-2; D is undetermined. The CDR3 sequence is 13 residues long. Trimming left V 6 bases short and J 6 bases short, with 11 bases between. The CDR3: CASRASVSGELFF. The CDR3 coding sequence is TGTGCCAGCAGGGCGAGTGTCTCCGGGGAGCTGTTTTTT.

This clonotype was detected ten times or more. The chain carries TRBV5-1 and TRBJ1-2, with 12 bases aligning to TRBD1. The V gene's germline CDR1 is SGHRS and CDR2 YFSETQ. There are 17 residues in the CDR3. The trim removed 2 bases at V and 2 bases at J, leaving 7 bases unmatched. The CDR3 nucleotides are TGCGCCAGCAGCTTCTCCGGGACAGGGGGCCCCAACTATGGCTACACCTTC. It yields the protein CASSFSGTGGPNYGYTF.

The J gene is TRBJ2-3, the V gene TRBV9; the match to TRBD1 covers 7 bases. The J segment lost 1 base and the V segment lost 7 bases, leaving 15 bases of the junction unmatched. CDR3 length equals 17 residues. The germline CDR1 and CDR2 sequences are SGDLS and YYNGEE. The CDR3 region is CASGYPSRQGGTDTQYF. Here the CDR3 DNA reads TGTGCCAGCGGATACCCATCTCGACAGGGAGGCACAGATACGCAGTATTTT.

This sequence joins TRBV12-3 or TRBV12-4 and TRBJ1-2; perhaps TRBD1 as D (6 bases). The CDR3 runs to 13 residues. V was pared by 7 bases and J by 6 bases, with 15 bases between. This CDR3 is CASILDSADGYTF. The DNA of the CDR3 is TGTGCCAGCATACTGGACAGCGCGGATGGCTACACCTTC.

This clonotype showed up just a few times. The V gene is TRBV7-9, the J gene TRBJ2-1, with 7 bases fitting TRBD1. V lost 5 bases to trimming and J lost 7 bases; unmatched junction nucleotides: 11. Germline values: CDR1 SEHNR, CDR2 FQNEAQ (reference sequence). CDR3 length: 15 amino acids. CDR3 nucleotides: TGTGCCAGCAGCCCGAGGGCAGGGGGACAAAATGAGCAGTTCTTC. Its translation is CASSPRAGGQNEQFF.